The rows below give T cell receptor beta chains drawn from one sample of a study of blood T cell repertoires in COVID-19. Data came from immunoSEQ multiplex PCR; TCRdb stores just in-frame clones and leaves some out. The sample yields more than 95,000 clones, approximately 85% seen once. Sequenced: peripheral blood. These receptors all come from a woman aged 80 or older with COVID-19, enrolled during active disease. The CDR3 runs from the conserved cysteine through the conserved F or W. The order of the fields is V gene, D gene, J gene, clone size, CDR3 protein, CDR3 DNA. A D gene is named only where the DNA matches it firmly. Only some rows state a clone size, as once, few, many or a class for expanded clones.

V gene: TRBV6-1; D gene: -; J gene: TRBJ1-1; clone size: -; CDR3 protein: CASSEGVENEAFF; CDR3 DNA: TGTGCCAGCAGTGAAGGGGTGGAGAATGAAGCTTTCTTT
V gene: TRBV9; D gene: -; J gene: TRBJ2-7; clone size: -; CDR3 protein: CASSVGEGGGSPSYEQYF; CDR3 DNA: TGTGCCAGCAGCGTAGGTGAGGGGGGCGGGAGCCCCTCCTACGAGCAGTACTTC
V gene: TRBV4-3; D gene: TRBD1; J gene: TRBJ1-2; clone size: -; CDR3 protein: CASSRGGGYGYTF; CDR3 DNA: TGCGCCAGCAGCCGAGGGGGCGGCTATGGCTACACCTTC
V gene: TRBV5-1; D gene: -; J gene: TRBJ2-3; clone size: -; CDR3 protein: CASSLGAEEGSDTQYF; CDR3 DNA: TGCGCCAGCAGCTTGGGAGCGGAAGAAGGGTCAGATACGCAGTATTTT
V gene: TRBV18; D gene: TRBD1; J gene: TRBJ2-2; clone size: -; CDR3 protein: CASSRDLSGTGGTGELFF; CDR3 DNA: TGTGCCAGCTCACGTGATCTGTCCGGGACAGGGGGCACCGGGGAGCTGTTTTTT
V gene: TRBV7-2; D gene: TRBD1; J gene: TRBJ1-1; clone size: -; CDR3 protein: CASSLDRVMTEAFF; CDR3 DNA: TGTGCCAGCAGCTTGGACAGGGTTATGACTGAAGCTTTCTTT
V gene: TRBV4-3; D gene: TRBD2; J gene: TRBJ2-1; clone size: -; CDR3 protein: CASSQRSGLALNNEQFF; CDR3 DNA: TGCGCCAGCAGCCAACGTTCGGGACTAGCATTGAACAATGAGCAGTTCTTC
V gene: TRBV2; D gene: TRBD1; J gene: TRBJ2-2; clone size: -; CDR3 protein: CASSSQGANTGELFF; CDR3 DNA: TGTGCCAGCAGTTCCCAGGGGGCGAACACCGGGGAGCTGTTTTTT
V gene: TRBV4-2; D gene: TRBD1; J gene: TRBJ2-5; clone size: -; CDR3 protein: CASSPRQGIQETQYF; CDR3 DNA: TGTGCCAGCAGCCCGAGACAGGGGATCCAAGAGACCCAGTACTTC
V gene: TRBV7-6; D gene: TRBD2; J gene: TRBJ2-7; clone size: -; CDR3 protein: CASSEGLAGSVQYF; CDR3 DNA: TGTGCCAGCAGCGAGGGACTAGCGGGATCGGTGCAGTACTTC
V gene: TRBV6-2/TRBV6-3; D gene: -; J gene: TRBJ1-2; clone size: -; CDR3 protein: CASSYPLSGTLDGYTF; CDR3 DNA: TGTGCCAGCAGTTACCCCCTTTCCGGGACACTTGATGGCTACACCTTC
V gene: TRBV7-2; D gene: -; J gene: TRBJ2-5; clone size: -; CDR3 protein: CASTLVTSQETQYF; CDR3 DNA: TGTGCCAGCACCCTGGTCACTAGTCAAGAGACCCAGTACTTC
V gene: TRBV7-3; D gene: TRBD1; J gene: TRBJ2-1; clone size: -; CDR3 protein: CASSLMQGARDEQFF; CDR3 DNA: TGTGCCAGCAGCTTAATGCAGGGGGCAAGGGATGAGCAGTTCTTC
V gene: TRBV6-6; D gene: -; J gene: TRBJ2-7; clone size: -; CDR3 protein: CASSPGFSSSYEQYF; CDR3 DNA: TGTGCCAGCAGCCCGGGGTTTTCCAGCTCCTACGAGCAGTACTTC
V gene: TRBV7-2; D gene: -; J gene: TRBJ1-2; clone size: -; CDR3 protein: CASSDDSGVNYGYTF; CDR3 DNA: TGTGCCAGCAGCGATGACAGTGGGGTGAACTATGGCTACACCTTC
V gene: TRBV5-4; D gene: TRBD1; J gene: TRBJ1-1; clone size: -; CDR3 protein: CASSSRQTARTGEAFF; CDR3 DNA: TGTGCCAGCAGCTCCCGTCAGACAGCCCGGACAGGAGAAGCTTTCTTT
V gene: TRBV7-2; D gene: TRBD1; J gene: TRBJ1-5; clone size: -; CDR3 protein: CASSLTGVQGQPQHF; CDR3 DNA: TGTGCCAGCAGCTTAACAGGGGTTCAGGGTCAGCCCCAGCATTTT
V gene: TRBV27; D gene: -; J gene: TRBJ1-5; clone size: -; CDR3 protein: CASRYSISGNQPQHF; CDR3 DNA: TGTGCCAGCCGCTATTCTATTTCTGGCAATCAGCCCCAGCATTTT
V gene: TRBV3-1/TRBV3-2; D gene: -; J gene: TRBJ2-5; clone size: -; CDR3 protein: CASSPGPGGSETQYF; CDR3 DNA: TGTGCCAGCAGCCCCGGGCCGGGGGGCTCGGAGACCCAGTACTTC
V gene: TRBV19; D gene: TRBD1; J gene: TRBJ1-2; clone size: -; CDR3 protein: CASKGQGDRRDGYTF; CDR3 DNA: TGTGCCAGTAAGGGACAGGGGGATAGAAGAGATGGCTACACCTTC
V gene: TRBV19; D gene: -; J gene: TRBJ1-1; clone size: -; CDR3 protein: CASGTPENTEAFF; CDR3 DNA: TGTGCCAGCGGGACACCTGAGAACACTGAAGCTTTCTTT
V gene: TRBV6-5; D gene: TRBD1; J gene: TRBJ1-2; clone size: -; CDR3 protein: CASSPRTGNGYTF; CDR3 DNA: TGTGCCAGCAGCCCCCGGACAGGGAACGGCTACACCTTC
V gene: TRBV27; D gene: TRBD1; J gene: TRBJ1-5; clone size: once; CDR3 protein: CASSPYRGANQPQHF; CDR3 DNA: TGTGCCAGCAGTCCCTACAGGGGCGCCAATCAGCCCCAGCATTTT
V gene: TRBV6-8; D gene: -; J gene: TRBJ2-1; clone size: -; CDR3 protein: CASSFQNRSLRNEQFF; CDR3 DNA: TGTGCCAGCAGTTTCCAGAACCGGTCCCTGAGGAATGAGCAGTTCTTC
V gene: TRBV11-2; D gene: -; J gene: TRBJ1-2; clone size: few; CDR3 protein: CASSPWGLNYGYTF; CDR3 DNA: TGTGCCAGCAGCCCATGGGGGCTCAACTATGGCTACACCTTC
V gene: TRBV28; D gene: -; J gene: TRBJ1-3; clone size: -; CDR3 protein: CASSPLGGRSGNTIYF; CDR3 DNA: TGTGCCAGCAGCCCCCTGGGGGGGCGCTCTGGAAACACCATATATTTT
V gene: TRBV4-3; D gene: -; J gene: TRBJ1-1; clone size: -; CDR3 protein: CASSQDAGGQQNTEAFF; CDR3 DNA: TGCGCCAGCAGCCAAGATGCAGGAGGCCAGCAGAACACTGAAGCTTTCTTT
V gene: TRBV6-5; D gene: TRBD1; J gene: TRBJ2-7; clone size: -; CDR3 protein: CASRRTGTGDYEQYF; CDR3 DNA: TGTGCCAGCAGACGGACCGGGACAGGGGACTACGAGCAGTACTTC
V gene: TRBV12-3/TRBV12-4; D gene: -; J gene: TRBJ2-3; clone size: -; CDR3 protein: CASSRGGTGQYF; CDR3 DNA: TGTGCCAGCAGCCGAGGCGGGACGGGTCAGTATTTT
V gene: TRBV19; D gene: TRBD2; J gene: TRBJ2-1; clone size: -; CDR3 protein: CASSSPVAGGGEQFF; CDR3 DNA: TGTGCCAGTAGTTCGCCGGTAGCGGGAGGGGGGGAGCAGTTCTTC
V gene: TRBV7-9; D gene: TRBD1; J gene: TRBJ1-1; clone size: -; CDR3 protein: CASSPHYGTVAAEAFF; CDR3 DNA: TGTGCCAGCAGCCCACACTACGGGACAGTGGCCGCTGAAGCTTTCTTT
V gene: TRBV7-2; D gene: -; J gene: TRBJ2-7; clone size: -; CDR3 protein: CASSLVPASRVSSYEQYF; CDR3 DNA: TGTGCCAGCAGCTTAGTGCCCGCCTCGCGGGTAAGCTCCTACGAGCAGTACTTC
V gene: TRBV6-5; D gene: -; J gene: TRBJ2-2; clone size: once; CDR3 protein: CASTLQIDTGELFF; CDR3 DNA: TGTGCCAGCACCCTCCAAATAGATACCGGGGAGCTGTTTTTT
V gene: TRBV6-2/TRBV6-3; D gene: -; J gene: TRBJ2-5; clone size: -; CDR3 protein: CASSLAVQETQYF; CDR3 DNA: TGTGCCAGCAGTTTAGCGGTCCAAGAGACCCAGTACTTC
V gene: TRBV5-8; D gene: -; J gene: TRBJ1-5; clone size: few; CDR3 protein: CASSLGQRQPQHF; CDR3 DNA: TGTGCCAGCAGCTTGGGGCAGCGCCAGCCCCAGCATTTT
V gene: TRBV18; D gene: -; J gene: TRBJ1-1; clone size: -; CDR3 protein: CASSPGHVNTEAFF; CDR3 DNA: TGTGCCAGCTCACCAGGACATGTGAACACTGAAGCTTTCTTT
V gene: TRBV10-1; D gene: -; J gene: TRBJ1-5; clone size: -; CDR3 protein: CATVYPGGGDQPQHF; CDR3 DNA: TGCGCCACCGTCTACCCCGGAGGAGGGGATCAGCCCCAGCATTTT
V gene: TRBV7-9; D gene: -; J gene: TRBJ1-1; clone size: -; CDR3 protein: CASSLERTEAFF; CDR3 DNA: TGTGCCAGCAGCTTAGAGCGGACTGAAGCTTTCTTT
V gene: TRBV28; D gene: -; J gene: TRBJ1-4; clone size: -; CDR3 protein: CASSPTQTRREEKLFF; CDR3 DNA: TGTGCCAGCAGTCCCACCCAGACAAGACGAGAGGAAAAACTGTTTTTT